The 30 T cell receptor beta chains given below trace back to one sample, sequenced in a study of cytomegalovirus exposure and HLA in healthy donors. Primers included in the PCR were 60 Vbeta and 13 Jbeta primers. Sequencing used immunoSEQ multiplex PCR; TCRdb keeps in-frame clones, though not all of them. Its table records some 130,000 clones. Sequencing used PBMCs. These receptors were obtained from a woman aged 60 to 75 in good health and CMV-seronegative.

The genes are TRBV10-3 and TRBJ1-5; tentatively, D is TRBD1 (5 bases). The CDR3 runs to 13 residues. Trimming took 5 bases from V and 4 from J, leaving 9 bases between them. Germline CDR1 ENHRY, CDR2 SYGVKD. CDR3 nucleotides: TGTGCCATCAGTAAACAGGTTAATCAGCCCCAGCATTTT. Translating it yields CAISKQVNQPQHF.

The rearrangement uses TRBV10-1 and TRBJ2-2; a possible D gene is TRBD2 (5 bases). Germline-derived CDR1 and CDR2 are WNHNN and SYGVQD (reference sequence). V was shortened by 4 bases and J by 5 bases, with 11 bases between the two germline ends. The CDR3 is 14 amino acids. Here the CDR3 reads CASSVASATGELFF. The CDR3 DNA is TGCGCCAGCAGTGTAGCGTCGGCTACCGGGGAGCTGTTTTTT.

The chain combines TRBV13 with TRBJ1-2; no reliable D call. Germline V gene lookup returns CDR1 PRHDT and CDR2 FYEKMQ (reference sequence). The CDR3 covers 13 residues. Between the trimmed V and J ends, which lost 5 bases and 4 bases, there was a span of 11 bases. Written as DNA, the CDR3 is TGTGCCAGCAGCCCCGGGAGGAGCTATGGCTACACCTTC. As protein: CASSPGRSYGYTF.

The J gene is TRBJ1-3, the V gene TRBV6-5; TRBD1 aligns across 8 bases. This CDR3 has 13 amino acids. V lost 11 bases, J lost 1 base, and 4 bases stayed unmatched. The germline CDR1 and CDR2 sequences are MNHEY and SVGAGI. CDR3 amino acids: CAARTGSGNTIYF. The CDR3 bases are TGTGCCGCCCGGACAGGGTCTGGAAACACCATATATTTT.

In DNA form, the CDR3 reads TGTGCCAGCAGCTTGGTGCAGGGCCACGAGCAGTACTTC. Its protein product is CASSLVQGHEQYF. This rearrangement joins TRBV5-6 to TRBJ2-7; tentative D call: TRBD1 (5 bases). CDR1 and CDR2 (germline): SGHDT, YYEEEE. The CDR3 extends over 13 amino acids. Trimming removed 0 bases at V and 5 bases at J, with 9 bases between.

CDR3 DNA: TGTGCCACCCGGAGGGGGAACACCGGGGAGCTGTTTTTT. This codes for CATRRGNTGELFF. The chain joins TRBV9 to TRBJ2-2; possible D gene TRBD2, 6 bases. Germline V gives CDR1 SGDLS, CDR2 YYNGEE. CDR3 size: 13 residues. Trimming took 9 bases from V and 1 from J, leaving 10 bases between them.

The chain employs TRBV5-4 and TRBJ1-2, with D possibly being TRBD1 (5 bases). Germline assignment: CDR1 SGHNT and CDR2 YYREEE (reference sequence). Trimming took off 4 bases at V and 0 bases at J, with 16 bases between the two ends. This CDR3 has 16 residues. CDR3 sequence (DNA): TGTGCCAGCAGCATGGGACTTCCCCCACCTAACTATGGCTACACCTTC. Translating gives CASSMGLPPPNYGYTF. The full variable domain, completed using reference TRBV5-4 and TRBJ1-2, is ETGVTQSPTHLIKTRGQQVTLRCSSQSGHNTVSWYQQALGQGPQFIFQYYREEENGRGNFPPRFSGLQFPNYSSELNVNALELDDSALYLCASSMGLPPPNYGYTFGSGTRLTVV.

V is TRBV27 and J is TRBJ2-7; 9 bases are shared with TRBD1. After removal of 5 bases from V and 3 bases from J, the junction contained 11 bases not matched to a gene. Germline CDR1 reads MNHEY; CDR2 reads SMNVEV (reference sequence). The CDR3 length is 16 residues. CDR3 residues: CASSLAIPGQGYEQYF. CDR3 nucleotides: TGTGCCAGCAGTCTCGCAATCCCGGGACAGGGCTACGAGCAGTACTTC.

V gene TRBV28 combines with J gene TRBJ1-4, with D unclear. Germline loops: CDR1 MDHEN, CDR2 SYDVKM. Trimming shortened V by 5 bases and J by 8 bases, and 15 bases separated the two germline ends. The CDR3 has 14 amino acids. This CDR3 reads CASSQYPGKEKLFF. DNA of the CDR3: TGTGCCAGCAGTCAATATCCGGGGAAGGAAAAACTGTTTTTT.

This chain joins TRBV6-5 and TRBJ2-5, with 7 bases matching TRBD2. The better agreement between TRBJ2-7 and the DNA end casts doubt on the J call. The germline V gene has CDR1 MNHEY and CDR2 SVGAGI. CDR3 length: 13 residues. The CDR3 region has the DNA TGTGCCAGCAGCGGGGGAGGGTGGGGCGAGCAGTACTTC. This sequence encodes CASSGGGWGEQYF.

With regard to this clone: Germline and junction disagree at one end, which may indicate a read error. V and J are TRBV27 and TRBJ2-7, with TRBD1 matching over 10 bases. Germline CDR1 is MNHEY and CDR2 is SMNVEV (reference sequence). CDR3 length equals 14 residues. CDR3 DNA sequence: TGTGCCAGCGGGCGAGCTGGGGGACAGGGGTATCCCAACTTC. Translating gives CASGRAGGQGYPNF.

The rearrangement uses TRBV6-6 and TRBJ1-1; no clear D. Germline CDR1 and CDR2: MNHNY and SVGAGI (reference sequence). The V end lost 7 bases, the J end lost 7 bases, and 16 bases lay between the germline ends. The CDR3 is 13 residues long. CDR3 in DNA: TGTGCCAGCACCATAGACGGGGAGAGTGAAGCTTTCTTT. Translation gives CASTIDGESEAFF.

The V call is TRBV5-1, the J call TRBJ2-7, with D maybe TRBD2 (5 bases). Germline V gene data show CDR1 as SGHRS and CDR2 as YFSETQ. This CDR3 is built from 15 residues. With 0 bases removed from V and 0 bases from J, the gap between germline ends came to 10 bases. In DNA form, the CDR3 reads TGCGCCAGCAGCTTGGTTGGAGGAAGCTCCTACGAGCAGTACTTC. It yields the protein CASSLVGGSSYEQYF. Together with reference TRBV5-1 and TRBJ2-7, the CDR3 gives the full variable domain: KAGVTQTPRYLIKTRGQQVTLSCSPISGHRSVSWYQQTPGQGLQFLFEYFSETQRNKGNFPGRFSGRQFSNSRSEMNVSTLELGDSALYLCASSLVGGSSYEQYFGPGTRLTVT.

The CDR3 bases are TGTGCCAGCAGCCAAGAACACATTGGGACAGCGAACACCGGGGAGCTGTTTTTT. Its protein is CASSQEHIGTANTGELFF. The chain carries TRBV4-2 and TRBJ2-2; TRBD1 agrees at 7 bases. V trimming: 0 bases; J trimming: 0 bases; junction bases outside the gene matches: 7. This CDR3 comprises 18 residues. Per the germline V gene, CDR1 is LGHNA and CDR2 is YNFKEQ.

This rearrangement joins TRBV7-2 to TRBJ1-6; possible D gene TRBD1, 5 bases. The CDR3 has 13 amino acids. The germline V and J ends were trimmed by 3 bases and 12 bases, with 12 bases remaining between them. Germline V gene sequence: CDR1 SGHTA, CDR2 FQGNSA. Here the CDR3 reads CASSFQGTLPLHF. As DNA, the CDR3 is TGTGCCAGCAGCTTTCAGGGAACTTTACCCCTCCACTTT.

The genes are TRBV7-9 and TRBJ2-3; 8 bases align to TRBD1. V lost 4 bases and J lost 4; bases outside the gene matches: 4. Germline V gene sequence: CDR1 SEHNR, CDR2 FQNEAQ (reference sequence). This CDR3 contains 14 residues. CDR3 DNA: TGTGCCAGCAGCTCTACGACAGGGGCAGATACGCAGTATTTT. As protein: CASSSTTGADTQYF.

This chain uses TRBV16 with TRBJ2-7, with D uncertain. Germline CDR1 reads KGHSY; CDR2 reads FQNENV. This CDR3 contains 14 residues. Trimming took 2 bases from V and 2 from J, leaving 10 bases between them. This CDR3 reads CASSQGLAAYEQYF. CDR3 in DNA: TGTGCCAGCAGCCAAGGTCTCGCGGCCTACGAGCAGTACTTC.

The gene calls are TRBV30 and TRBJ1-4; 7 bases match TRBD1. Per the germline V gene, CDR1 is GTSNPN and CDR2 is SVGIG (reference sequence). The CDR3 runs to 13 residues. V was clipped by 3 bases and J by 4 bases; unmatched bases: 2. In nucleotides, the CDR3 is TGTGCCTGGAGCCGGGACAGTAATGAAAAACTGTTTTTT. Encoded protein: CAWSRDSNEKLFF.

This CDR3 reads CASRPGGGPPEAFF. Written as DNA, the CDR3 is TGTGCCAGCAGACCGGGGGGAGGTCCCCCTGAAGCTTTCTTT. The V call is TRBV28, the J call TRBJ1-1; perhaps TRBD1 as D (5 bases). The CDR3 covers 14 residues. Germline CDR1 MDHEN, CDR2 SYDVKM. Trimming cost V 6 bases and J 6 bases, with 17 bases left between them. Based on the CDR3 plus reference TRBV28 and TRBJ1-1, the full variable domain is DVKVTQSSRYLVKRTGEKVFLECVQDMDHENMFWYRQDPGLGLRLIYFSYDVKMKEKGDIPEGYSVSREKKERFSLILESASTNQTSMYLCASRPGGGPPEAFFGQGTRLTVV.

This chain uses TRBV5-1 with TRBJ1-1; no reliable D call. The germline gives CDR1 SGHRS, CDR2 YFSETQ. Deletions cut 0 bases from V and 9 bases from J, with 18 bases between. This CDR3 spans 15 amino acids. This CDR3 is CASSLAEEGTNKAFF. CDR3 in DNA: TGCGCCAGCAGCTTGGCGGAAGAGGGTACAAATAAAGCTTTCTTT. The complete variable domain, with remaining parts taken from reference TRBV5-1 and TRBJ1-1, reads KAGVTQTPRYLIKTRGQQVTLSCSPISGHRSVSWYQQTPGQGLQFLFEYFSETQRNKGNFPGRFSGRQFSNSRSEMNVSTLELGDSALYLCASSLAEEGTNKAFFGQGTRLTVV.

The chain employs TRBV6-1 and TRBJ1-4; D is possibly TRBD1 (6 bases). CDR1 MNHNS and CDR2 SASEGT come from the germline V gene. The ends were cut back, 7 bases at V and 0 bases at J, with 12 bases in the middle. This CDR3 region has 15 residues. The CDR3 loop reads CASTGGGATNEKLFF. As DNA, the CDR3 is TGTGCCAGCACTGGAGGGGGGGCAACTAATGAAAAACTGTTTTTT.

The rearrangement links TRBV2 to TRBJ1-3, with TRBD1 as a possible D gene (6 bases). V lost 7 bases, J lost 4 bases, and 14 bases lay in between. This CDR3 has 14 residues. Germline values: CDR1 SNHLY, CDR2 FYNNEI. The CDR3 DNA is TGTGCCAGCACGAAGGGGACAACCGGAAACACCATATATTTT. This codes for CASTKGTTGNTIYF.

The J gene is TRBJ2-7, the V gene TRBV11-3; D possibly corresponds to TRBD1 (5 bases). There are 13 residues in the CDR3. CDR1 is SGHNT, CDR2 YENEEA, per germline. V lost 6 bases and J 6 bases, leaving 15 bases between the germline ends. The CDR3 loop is CASSSREKSEQYF. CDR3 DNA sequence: TGTGCCAGCAGTTCCAGGGAAAAATCCGAGCAGTACTTC.

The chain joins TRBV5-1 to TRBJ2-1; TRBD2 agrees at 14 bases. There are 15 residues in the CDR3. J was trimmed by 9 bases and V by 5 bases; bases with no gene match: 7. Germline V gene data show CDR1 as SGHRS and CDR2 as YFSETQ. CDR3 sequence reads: CASSPTSGRAGEQFF. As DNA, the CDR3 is TGCGCCAGCAGTCCGACTAGCGGGAGGGCTGGTGAGCAGTTCTTC.

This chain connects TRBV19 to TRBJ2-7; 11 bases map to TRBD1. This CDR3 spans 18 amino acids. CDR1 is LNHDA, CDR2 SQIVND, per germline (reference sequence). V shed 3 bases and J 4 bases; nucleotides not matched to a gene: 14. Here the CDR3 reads CASSIGGPTRDRGYEQYF. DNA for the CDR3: TGTGCCAGTAGTATCGGAGGCCCGACCCGGGACAGGGGGTACGAGCAGTACTTC.

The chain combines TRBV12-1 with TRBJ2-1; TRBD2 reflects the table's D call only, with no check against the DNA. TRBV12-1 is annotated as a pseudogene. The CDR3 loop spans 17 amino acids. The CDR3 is CASSFGDLGRSYNEQFF. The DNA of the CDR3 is TGTGCCAGCAGCTTTGGGGATCTCGGGAGGAGCTACAATGAGCAGTTCTTC.

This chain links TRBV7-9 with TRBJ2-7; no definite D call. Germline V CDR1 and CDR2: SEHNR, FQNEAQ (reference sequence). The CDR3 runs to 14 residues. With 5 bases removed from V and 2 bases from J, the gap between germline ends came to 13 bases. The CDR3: CASSPREAPYEQYF. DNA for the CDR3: TGTGCCAGCAGCCCCCGTGAGGCCCCCTACGAGCAGTACTTC.

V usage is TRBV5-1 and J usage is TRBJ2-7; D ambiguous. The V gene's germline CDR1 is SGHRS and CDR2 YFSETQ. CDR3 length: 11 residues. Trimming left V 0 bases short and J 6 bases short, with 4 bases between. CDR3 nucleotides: TGCGCCAGCAGCTTGGTCCTCGAGCAGTACTTC. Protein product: CASSLVLEQYF.

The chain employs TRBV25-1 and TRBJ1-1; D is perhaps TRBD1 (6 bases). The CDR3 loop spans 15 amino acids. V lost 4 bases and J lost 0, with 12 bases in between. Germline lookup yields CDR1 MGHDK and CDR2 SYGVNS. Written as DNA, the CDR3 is TGTGCCAGCAGTGCCAGGGGCCTAATGAACACTGAAGCTTTCTTT. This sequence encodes CASSARGLMNTEAFF.

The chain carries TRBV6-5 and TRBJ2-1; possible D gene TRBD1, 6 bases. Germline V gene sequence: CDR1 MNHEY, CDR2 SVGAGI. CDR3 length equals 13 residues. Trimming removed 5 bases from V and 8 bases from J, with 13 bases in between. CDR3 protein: CASSLQGRHEQFF. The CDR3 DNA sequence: TGTGCCAGCAGTCTACAGGGACGCCATGAGCAGTTCTTC.